This TCR beta chain came from a study of T cell responses to AZD1222 COVID-19 vaccine. Looking at the study overall: Pooled in the analysis were second doses at about 4 or about 12 weeks.

Per germline, CDR1 MNHEY and CDR2 SVGAGI. This CDR3 is built from 15 residues. After removal of 6 bases from V and 8 bases from J, the junction contained 8 bases not matched to a gene. The study's findings and limits: Most donors were white British and more were female, and clonal diversity was possibly underestimated. Spike as a whole was targeted by vaccine-associated CD4 TCRs, dominant at 160-218 and 743-854.

In the case of this clone: The antigen remains undetermined.

Using immunoSEQ multiplex PCR, the repertoire was profiled, and TCRdb retains in-frame clones only, with some absent. Of roughly 190,000 clones in the sample, roughly 91% were seen once. The sequence derives from an adult in good health. Here the sequenced sample was peripheral blood, taken on day 0 of AZD1222 vaccination. The chain uses TRBV6-5 and TRBJ2-1; 12 bases agree with TRBD1. The CDR3 sequence: CASSDRDRGPDEQFF. DNA for the CDR3: TGTGCCAGCAGCGACCGGGACAGGGGGCCCGATGAGCAGTTCTTC.